These 18 T cell receptor beta chains were all obtained from the same sample, sequenced in a study of T-cell memory formation after mild COVID-19. Each CDR3 protein is one row after TCRdb ran MiXCR on the 5' RACE reads. The sample lists around 300,000 distinct CDR3 sequences; roughly 13% were seen once. Material for sequencing was PBMCs or a T cell subset sorted from them (not recorded which). Receptors originate from a man younger than 35 who had mild COVID-19 (a few samples of this study predate the infection). Cell type and time point are not known.

This clonotype turned up a few times. DNA of the CDR3: TGTGCCACCAGCAGAGATTCGGTGGATACGCAGTATTTT. Translating gives CATSRDSVDTQYF. The chain couples TRBV15 to TRBJ2-3, with D unclear. Germline CDR1 LNHNV, CDR2 YYDKDF (reference sequence). Trimming stripped 0 bases from V and 6 bases from J, with 7 bases between. This CDR3 has 13 amino acids.

This clonotype was observed a few times. V and J are TRBV5-1 and TRBJ2-1, with 12 bases aligning to TRBD1. The germline V gene has CDR1 SGHRS and CDR2 YFSETQ. V was pared by 4 bases and J by 7 bases, with 12 bases of the junction left unmatched. The CDR3 runs 17 residues. CDR3 sequence: CASSLGTGGAGRNEQFF. The CDR3 DNA is TGCGCCAGCAGCCTAGGGACAGGGGGCGCGGGTAGGAATGAGCAGTTCTTC.

This chain connects TRBV10-3 to TRBJ1-6; possible D gene TRBD1, 5 bases. The CDR3 totals 16 residues. Looked up from germline, CDR1 is ENHRY and CDR2 is SYGVKD. V lost 0 bases and J lost 7, with 13 bases in between. For the CDR3, the DNA is TGTGCCATCAGTGAGTCGGGGCAGGGTCGGAATTCACCCCTCCACTTT. Translation: CAISESGQGRNSPLHF.

Comment on this clonotype: This could be a read error, since a much larger clone is one nucleotide away. The J gene is TRBJ2-3, the V gene TRBV7-3; D may be TRBD1 or TRBD2 (5 bases each). V dropped 4 bases and J dropped 3 bases, with 14 bases sitting between them. Germline V gives CDR1 SGHTA, CDR2 FQGTGA. The CDR3 sequence is 15 residues long. The CDR3 DNA sequence: TGTGCCAGCAGCTCCGGGACGTGGCGAACAGATACGCAGTATTTT. It yields the protein CASSSGTWRTDTQYF.

The V gene is TRBV12-3 or TRBV12-4, the J gene TRBJ2-3; 8 bases are shared with TRBD2. V shed 6 bases and J 6 bases; nucleotides not matched to a gene: 14. The CDR3 spans 16 residues. The CDR3 DNA is TGTGCCAGCAGAGTAGCGGGGAGGACTACTAGGGATACGCAGTATTTT. Its translation: CASRVAGRTTRDTQYF.

This clonotype was observed a few times. J is TRBJ2-5 and V is TRBV19, with D possibly TRBD2 on 5 matching bases. Germline V gene lookup returns CDR1 LNHDA and CDR2 SQIVND (reference sequence). Trimming pared 6 bases from V and 9 bases from J, leaving 17 bases between. The length of the CDR3 is 13 residues. For the CDR3, the DNA is TGTGCCAGTAGCCCCGGGTCCTCCGGGGCCCAGTACTTC. This sequence encodes CASSPGSSGAQYF.

This clonotype was recorded many times. The J gene is TRBJ1-1, the V gene TRBV4-1; TRBD1 aligns across 7 bases. The J segment lost 4 bases and the V segment lost 3 bases, leaving 14 bases of the junction unmatched. CDR3 length: 17 amino acids. CDR1 and CDR2 (germline): MGHRA, YSYEKL. This CDR3 reads CASSHEREGAWSTEAFF. CDR3 in DNA: TGCGCCAGCAGCCATGAAAGGGAGGGGGCTTGGAGCACTGAAGCTTTCTTT.

The chain links TRBV7-9 to TRBJ2-2, with D possibly being TRBD1 (6 bases). The CDR3 spans 16 residues. The germline V and J ends were trimmed by 7 bases and 5 bases, with 20 bases remaining between them. The germline V gene has CDR1 SEHNR and CDR2 FQNEAQ (reference sequence). The CDR3 DNA follows: TGTGCCAGCAACCGAGCAGGGGCAGAGTTTACCGGGGAGCTGTTTTTT. Its protein product is CASNRAGAEFTGELFF. Supplemented by reference TRBV7-9 and TRBJ2-2, the full variable domain reads DTGVSQNPRHKITKRGQNVTFRCDPISEHNRLYWYRQTLGQGPEFLTYFQNEAQLEKSRLLSDRFSAERPKGSFSTLEIQRTEQGDSAMYLCASNRAGAEFTGELFFGEGSRLTVL.

The table lists this clonotype with many counts. The V call is TRBV4-1, the J call TRBJ2-3; D is unclear. The CDR3 runs 17 residues. Deletions cut 0 bases from V and 0 bases from J, with 13 bases between. CDR1 MGHRA and CDR2 YSYEKL come from the germline V gene. Here the CDR3 DNA reads TGCGCCAGCAGCCAAGATCCGATGGGCGCTAGCACAGATACGCAGTATTTT. Encoded protein: CASSQDPMGASTDTQYF.

The CDR3 is CASGLDSQETQYF. The CDR3 coding sequence is TGTGCTAGTGGTCTGGACAGCCAAGAGACCCAGTACTTC. The chain joins TRBV12-5 to TRBJ2-5; TRBD1 might be the D (6 bases). Germline V CDR1 and CDR2: LGHNT, FRNRAP. V was shortened by 5 bases and J by 1 base, with 8 bases between the two germline ends. The CDR3 has 13 amino acids.

The J gene is TRBJ2-5, the V gene TRBV10-2; possibly TRBD2 for D (5 bases). The CDR3 contains 14 residues. The germline gives CDR1 WSHSY, CDR2 SAAADI. Deletions cut 4 bases from V and 5 bases from J, with 14 bases between. Here the CDR3 reads CASSGLTGLETQYF. The CDR3, as DNA: TGCGCCAGCAGTGGCTTAACGGGGTTGGAGACCCAGTACTTC.

This clonotype came up many times. This chain links TRBV5-6 with TRBJ2-3; D is ambiguous. The CDR3 has 11 amino acids. Per germline, CDR1 SGHDT and CDR2 YYEEEE. Trimming removed 3 bases at V and 6 bases at J, with 5 bases between. In DNA, the CDR3 is TGTGCCAGCAGCTCGGTGGATACGCAGTATTTT. Translation: CASSSVDTQYF.

In its sample, this clonotype was seen a few times. The CDR3: CASSRSGFSNQPQHF. The CDR3 DNA reads TGCGCCAGCAGCCGATCAGGGTTTAGCAATCAGCCCCAGCATTTT. The chain recombines TRBV4-1 with TRBJ1-5, with D maybe TRBD1 (5 bases). Germline V CDR1 and CDR2: MGHRA, YSYEKL. This CDR3 has 15 amino acids. Trimming cost V 4 bases and J 0 bases, with 10 bases left between them.

The rearrangement joins TRBV3-1 to TRBJ2-2, with 8 nucleotides matching TRBD2. CDR1 is LGHDT and CDR2 is YNNKEL in the germline V gene (reference sequence). This CDR3 spans 16 amino acids. V shed 7 bases, J shed 0 bases, and the junction held 7 bases outside the gene matches. CDR3 nucleotides: TGTGCCAGCACTCTAGCGGGCGCTACGAACACCGGGGAGCTGTTTTTT. Amino acids: CASTLAGATNTGELFF.

This clonotype was detected a few times. This chain links TRBV29-1 with TRBJ2-1, with D perhaps being TRBD1 or TRBD2 (6 bases each). Germline V gene lookup returns CDR1 SQVTM and CDR2 ANQGSEA. The CDR3 is 13 amino acids. V was pared by 3 bases and J by 9 bases, with 15 bases between. CDR3: CSVDKGGYGEQFF. The DNA of the CDR3 is TGCAGCGTTGACAAGGGGGGCTATGGTGAGCAGTTCTTC.

This rearrangement joins TRBV6-5 to TRBJ2-7, with TRBD2 as a possible D gene (5 bases). The CDR3 contains 12 residues. V was cut by 7 bases and J by 4 bases, with 11 bases left in between. Per germline, CDR1 MNHEY and CDR2 SVGAGI. CDR3 region: CASTNRRYEQYF. CDR3 bases: TGTGCCAGCACCAACCGGAGGTACGAGCAGTACTTC.

The CDR3 region is CSVEGLGTEAFF. As DNA, the CDR3 is TGCAGCGTTGAAGGTCTAGGCACTGAAGCTTTCTTT. The chain has TRBV29-1 and TRBJ1-1; D uncertain. Trimming left V 1 base short and J 4 bases short, with 7 bases between. CDR3 length: 12 residues. The germline gives CDR1 SQVTM, CDR2 ANQGSEA. Using reference TRBV29-1 and TRBJ1-1 for the parts outside the CDR3, the full variable domain is SAVISQKPSRDICQRGTSLTIQCQVDSQVTMMFWYRQQPGQSLTLIATANQGSEATYESGFVIDKFPISRPNLTFSTLTVSNMSPEDSSIYLCSVEGLGTEAFFGQGTRLTVV.

This clonotype was counted many times. V and J are TRBV4-3 and TRBJ1-6; no definite D call. The ends were cut back, 0 bases at V and 14 bases at J, with 11 bases in the middle. CDR1 and CDR2 (germline): LGHNA, YSLEER. The CDR3 contains 13 residues. The CDR3 reads CASSQERRSSLHF. The CDR3 DNA follows: TGCGCCAGCAGCCAAGAAAGAAGGTCCTCCCTCCACTTT.